The 19 T cell receptor beta chains below all came from one sample that was sequenced in a study of blood T cell repertoires in COVID-19. Profiled with immunoSEQ multiplex PCR; TCRdb holds only in-frame clones, not every one. The data contain fewer than 60,000 clones, 85% to 95% of them seen just once; the ten biggest clones take up 0.95% to 1.1%. Material: peripheral blood. The source of these receptors is a man in his 60s with COVID-19, enrolled during active disease.

A word on this clone: One end of the junction varies from germline; a read error may be responsible. The chain carries TRBV4-2 and TRBJ1-1, with no clear D. There are 13 residues in the CDR3. Germline loops: CDR1 LGHNA, CDR2 YNFKEQ. The CDR3 DNA reads TGTGCCAGCAGCGAAGACAAGAACACTGAAGCTTTCTTT. It encodes CASSEDKNTEAFF.

This clone was picked up one time. The V and J genes are TRBV10-1 and TRBJ2-3; a weak D match, TRBD2 (5 bases). Trimming took 6 bases from V and 0 from J, leaving 7 bases between them. Germline CDR1 and CDR2: WNHNN and SYGVQD (reference sequence). The CDR3 loop spans 13 amino acids. CDR3 sequence (DNA): TGCGCCAGCAGATCGGGAAGCACAGATACGCAGTATTTT. This codes for CASRSGSTDTQYF.

CDR3 residues: CASSPSGGLTYNEQFF. DNA of the CDR3: TGTGCCAGCAGTCCTAGCGGGGGGCTCACCTACAATGAGCAGTTCTTC. The J gene is TRBJ2-1, the V gene TRBV7-3, with TRBD2 matching 11 bases. In germline, CDR1 is SGHTA, CDR2 FQGTGA. With 6 bases clipped from V and 2 bases from J, the junction kept 6 bases outside the gene matches. CDR3 length: 16 amino acids.

The chain uses TRBV19 and TRBJ2-1, with D tentatively TRBD2 (5 bases). V was cut by 5 bases and J by 9 bases, with 14 bases left in between. The CDR3 is 13 amino acids. Germline V CDR1 and CDR2: LNHDA, SQIVND (reference sequence). The CDR3: CASSLGVAGEQFF. In DNA form, the CDR3 reads TGTGCCAGTAGTCTCGGGGTCGCGGGTGAGCAGTTCTTC.

The chain couples TRBV27 to TRBJ2-3, with 13 bases that match TRBD2. V lost 1 base and J lost 2; bases outside the gene matches: 6. The CDR3 has 18 residues. Looked up from germline, CDR1 is MNHEY and CDR2 is SMNVEV (reference sequence). The CDR3 coding sequence is TGTGCCAGCAGTTTATTAGGACTAGCGGGAGCCATCACAGATACGCAGTATTTT. It codes for CASSLLGLAGAITDTQYF.

This chain joins TRBV5-1 and TRBJ1-1, with a weak D call TRBD1 (6 bases). V was clipped by 4 bases and J by 6 bases, with 19 bases between them. Germline loops: CDR1 SGHRS, CDR2 YFSETQ. This CDR3 spans 15 amino acids. CDR3 nucleotides: TGCGCCAGCAGCCCAAGCGGTTCAGGGGCGGCTGAAGCTTTCTTT. Its protein product is CASSPSGSGAAEAFF.

V and J are TRBV19 and TRBJ2-7; 7 nucleotides line up with TRBD2. The CDR3 covers 13 residues. V dropped 5 bases and J dropped 2; count of bases not matched to a gene: 3. Per the germline V gene, CDR1 is LNHDA and CDR2 is SQIVND (reference sequence). CDR3 amino acids: CASSRTRTYEQYF. DNA for the CDR3: TGTGCCAGTAGTCGGACTAGAACCTACGAGCAGTACTTC.

CDR3 sequence: CSVDRDGYTF. The CDR3 nucleotides are TGCAGCGTTGACAGGGATGGCTACACCTTC. The gene calls are TRBV29-1 and TRBJ1-2; D is perhaps TRBD1 (5 bases). Germline V gene sequence: CDR1 SQVTM, CDR2 ANQGSEA. The CDR3 runs to 10 residues. V lost 3 bases to trimming and J lost 6 bases, with 5 bases between them.

The V call is TRBV28, the J call TRBJ2-3; 7 bases fit TRBD2. The CDR3 has 14 residues. Trimming removed 5 bases from V and 1 base from J; junction bases left unmatched: 3. Germline V gives CDR1 MDHEN, CDR2 SYDVKM. The CDR3 nucleotides are TGTGCCAGCAGTGCGGGGGTGGGCACAGATACGCAGTATTTT. Its protein is CASSAGVGTDTQYF.

The chain is built from TRBV5-4 and TRBJ1-1; no firm D call. V gave up 3 bases and J gave up 5 bases, with 14 bases separating them. The CDR3 covers 14 residues. Germline V gene sequence: CDR1 SGHNT, CDR2 YYREEE (reference sequence). The CDR3 bases are TGTGCCAGCAGCTCCCCTCTAGCGGGAACTGAAGCTTTCTTT. Translated: CASSSPLAGTEAFF.

The gene calls are TRBV5-4 and TRBJ2-7, with a weak D call TRBD2 (6 bases). Germline-derived CDR1 and CDR2 are SGHNT and YYREEE (reference sequence). V lost 1 base and J 6 bases, leaving 14 bases between the germline ends. The CDR3 is made up of 14 amino acids. The CDR3 reads CASSLKGRRGEQYF. CDR3 bases: TGTGCCAGCAGCTTGAAGGGGAGGAGAGGCGAGCAGTACTTC.

This clone was detected only once. V usage is TRBV6-2 or TRBV6-3 and J usage is TRBJ2-4; a possible D gene is TRBD1 (6 bases). CDR1 and CDR2 from the germline V gene are MNHEY and SVGEGT. This CDR3 region has 16 residues. V gave up 4 bases and J gave up 8 bases, with 21 bases separating them. CDR3 in DNA: TGTGCCAGCAGTTCACAGGGCCAAACCGGGCTGGACATTCAGTACTTC. Translated, it gives CASSSQGQTGLDIQYF.

CDR3 sequence: CASIAGVGFSGQYF. Here the CDR3 DNA reads TGTGCCAGCATTGCGGGAGTTGGCTTTTCTGGGCAGTACTTC. The V gene is TRBV2, the J gene TRBJ2-7; 7 bases are shared with TRBD2. CDR3 length: 14 amino acids. From germline, CDR1 is SNHLY and CDR2 FYNNEI. The V and J ends lost 7 bases and 9 bases, in that order; junction bases with no gene match: 15.

The J gene is TRBJ1-5, the V gene TRBV18, with a weak D call TRBD1 (6 bases). Germline lookup yields CDR1 KGHSH and CDR2 LQKENI. Trimming removed 1 base from V and 6 bases from J, with 13 bases in between. CDR3 length: 15 amino acids. CDR3 protein: CASSPRHREGQPQHF. The CDR3 region has the DNA TGTGCCAGCTCACCACGGCACAGGGAGGGTCAGCCCCAGCATTTT.

This chain joins TRBV6-4 and TRBJ2-1, with 7 bases fitting TRBD1. CDR1 and CDR2 (germline): MRHNA, SNTAGT. V shed 5 bases, J shed 6 bases, and the junction held 4 bases outside the gene matches. There are 13 residues in the CDR3. DNA of the CDR3: TGTGCCAGCAGTACACAGGGGTCCAATGAGCAGTTCTTC. This codes for CASSTQGSNEQFF.

The genes are TRBV19 and TRBJ1-3; D unresolved. The germline CDR1 and CDR2 sequences are LNHDA and SQIVND (reference sequence). Trimming took 7 bases from V and 4 from J, leaving 11 bases between them. This CDR3 has 13 residues. Here the CDR3 reads CASNGGSGNTIYF. The CDR3 DNA is TGTGCCAGTAATGGAGGGAGCGGAAACACCATATATTTT.

This chain joins TRBV3-1 (or the pseudogene TRBV3-2) and TRBJ1-3, with D perhaps matching TRBD1 (5 bases). V was shortened by 0 bases and J by 0 bases, with 12 bases between the two germline ends. The CDR3 consists of 17 residues. Germline CDR1 is LGHDT and CDR2 is YNNKEL (reference sequence). The CDR3 spells CASSQDREGSSGNTIYF. The CDR3 region has the DNA TGTGCCAGCAGCCAAGATCGGGAGGGGAGCTCTGGAAACACCATATATTTT.

This chain joins TRBV30 and TRBJ1-5; no definite D call. Germline V lookup: CDR1 GTSNPN, CDR2 SVGIG (reference sequence). V was shortened by 2 bases and J by 1 base, with 6 bases between the two germline ends. This CDR3 is built from 13 residues. Here the CDR3 reads CAWSKQSNQPQHF. In nucleotides, the CDR3 is TGTGCCTGGAGTAAACAGAGCAATCAGCCCCAGCATTTT.

The chain links TRBV9 to TRBJ2-5, with 7 bases identical to TRBD1. This CDR3 has 14 amino acids. The V gene's germline CDR1 is SGDLS and CDR2 YYNGEE. The ends lost 3 bases at V and 2 bases at J; junction bases unmatched: 4. For the CDR3, the DNA is TGTGCCAGCAGCGGAGGACAGGCTCAAGAGACCCAGTACTTC. Protein product: CASSGGQAQETQYF.